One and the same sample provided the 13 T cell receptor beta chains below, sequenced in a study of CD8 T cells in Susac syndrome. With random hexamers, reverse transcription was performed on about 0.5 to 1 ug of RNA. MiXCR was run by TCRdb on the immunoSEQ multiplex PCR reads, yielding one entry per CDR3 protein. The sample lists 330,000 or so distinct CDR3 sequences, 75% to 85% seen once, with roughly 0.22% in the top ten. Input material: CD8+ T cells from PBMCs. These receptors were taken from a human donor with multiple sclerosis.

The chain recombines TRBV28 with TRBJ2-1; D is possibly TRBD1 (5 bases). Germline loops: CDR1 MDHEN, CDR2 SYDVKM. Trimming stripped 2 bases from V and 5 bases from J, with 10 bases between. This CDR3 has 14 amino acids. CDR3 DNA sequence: TGTGCCAGCAGTTTAATCGCACAGGACAATGAGCAGTTCTTC. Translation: CASSLIAQDNEQFF. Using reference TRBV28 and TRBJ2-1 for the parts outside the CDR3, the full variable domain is DVKVTQSSRYLVKRTGEKVFLECVQDMDHENMFWYRQDPGLGLRLIYFSYDVKMKEKGDIPEGYSVSREKKERFSLILESASTNQTSMYLCASSLIAQDNEQFFGPGTRLTVL.

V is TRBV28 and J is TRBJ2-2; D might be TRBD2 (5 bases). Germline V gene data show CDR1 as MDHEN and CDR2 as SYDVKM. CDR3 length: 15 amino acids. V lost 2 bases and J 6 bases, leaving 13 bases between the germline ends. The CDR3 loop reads CASSLAGTVPGELFF. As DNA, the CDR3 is TGTGCCAGCAGTTTAGCGGGTACGGTCCCCGGGGAGCTGTTTTTT.

The CDR3 DNA is TGTGCCACCAGCACGCTAATCGGGAGCCACAATGAGCAGTTCTTC. Its protein is CATSTLIGSHNEQFF. The rearrangement joins TRBV15 to TRBJ2-1; weak D call: TRBD2 (6 bases). The CDR3 is made up of 15 amino acids. Trimming removed 4 bases from V and 5 bases from J, with 15 bases in between. The germline CDR1 and CDR2 sequences are LNHNV and YYDKDF (reference sequence).

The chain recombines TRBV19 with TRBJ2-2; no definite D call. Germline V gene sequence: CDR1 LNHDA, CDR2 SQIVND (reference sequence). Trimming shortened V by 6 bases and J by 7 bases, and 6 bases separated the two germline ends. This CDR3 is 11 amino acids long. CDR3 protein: CASRAVGELFF. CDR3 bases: TGTGCCAGTAGGGCTGTCGGGGAGCTGTTTTTT. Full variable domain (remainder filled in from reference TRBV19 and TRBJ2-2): DGGITQSPKYLFRKEGQNVTLSCEQNLNHDAMYWYRQDPGQGLRLIYYSQIVNDFQKGDIAEGYSVSREKKESFPLTVTSAQKNPTAFYLCASRAVGELFFGEGSRLTVL.

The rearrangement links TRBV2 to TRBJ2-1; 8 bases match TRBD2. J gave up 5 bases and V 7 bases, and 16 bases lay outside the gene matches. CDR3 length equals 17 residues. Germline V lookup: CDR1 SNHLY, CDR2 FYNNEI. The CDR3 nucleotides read TGTGCCAGCACACATGAGGAGGGGCTAGCGGGCCACAATGAGCAGTTCTTC. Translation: CASTHEEGLAGHNEQFF.

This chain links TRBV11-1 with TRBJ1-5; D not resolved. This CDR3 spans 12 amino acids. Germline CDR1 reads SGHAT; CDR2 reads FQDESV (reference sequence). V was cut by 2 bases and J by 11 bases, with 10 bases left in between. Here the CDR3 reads CASSLLGRAQHF. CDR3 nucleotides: TGTGCCAGCAGCTTATTGGGTAGAGCCCAGCATTTT.

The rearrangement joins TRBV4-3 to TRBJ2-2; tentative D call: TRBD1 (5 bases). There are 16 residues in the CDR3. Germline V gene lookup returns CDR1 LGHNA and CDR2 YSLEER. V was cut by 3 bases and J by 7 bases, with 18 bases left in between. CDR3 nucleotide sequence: TGCGCCAGCAGCCACAGTAGGGGCGCATCTATCGGGGAGCTGTTTTTT. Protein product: CASSHSRGASIGELFF.

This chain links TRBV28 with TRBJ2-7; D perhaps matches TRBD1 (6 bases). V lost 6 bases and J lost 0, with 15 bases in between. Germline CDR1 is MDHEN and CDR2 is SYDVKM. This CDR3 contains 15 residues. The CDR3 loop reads CASRIRDTNSYEQYF. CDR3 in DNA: TGTGCCAGCAGGATCCGGGACACTAACTCCTACGAGCAGTACTTC.

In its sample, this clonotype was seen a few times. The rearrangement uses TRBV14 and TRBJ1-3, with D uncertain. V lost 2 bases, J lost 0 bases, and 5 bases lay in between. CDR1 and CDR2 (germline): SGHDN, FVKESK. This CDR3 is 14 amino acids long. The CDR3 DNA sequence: TGTGCCAGCAGCCAATCAGGCTCTGGAAACACCATATATTTT. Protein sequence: CASSQSGSGNTIYF.

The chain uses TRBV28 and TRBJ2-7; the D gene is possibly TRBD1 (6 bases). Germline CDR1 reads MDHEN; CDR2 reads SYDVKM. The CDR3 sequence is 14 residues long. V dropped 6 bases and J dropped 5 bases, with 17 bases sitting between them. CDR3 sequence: CASSSRNRVHEQYF. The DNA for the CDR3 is TGTGCCAGCAGCTCCCGAAACAGGGTCCACGAGCAGTACTTC.

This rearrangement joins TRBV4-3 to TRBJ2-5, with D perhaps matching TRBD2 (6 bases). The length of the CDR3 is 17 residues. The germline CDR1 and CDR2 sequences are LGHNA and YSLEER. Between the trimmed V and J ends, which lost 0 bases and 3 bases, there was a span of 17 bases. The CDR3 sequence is CASSQDLSAGLKETQYF. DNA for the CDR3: TGCGCCAGCAGCCAAGATTTGTCAGCGGGTTTAAAAGAGACCCAGTACTTC.

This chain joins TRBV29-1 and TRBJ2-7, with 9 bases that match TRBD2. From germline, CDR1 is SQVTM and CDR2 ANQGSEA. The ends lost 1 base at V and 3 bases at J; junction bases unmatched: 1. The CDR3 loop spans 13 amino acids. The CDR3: CSVEGTSDYEQYF. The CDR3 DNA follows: TGCAGCGTTGAAGGGACTAGCGACTACGAGCAGTACTTC.

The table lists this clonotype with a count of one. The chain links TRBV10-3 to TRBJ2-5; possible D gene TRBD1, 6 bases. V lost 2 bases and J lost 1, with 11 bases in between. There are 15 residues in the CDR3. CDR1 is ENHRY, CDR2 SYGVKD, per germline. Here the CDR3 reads CAISEGTDSQETQYF. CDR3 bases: TGTGCCATCAGTGAGGGAACGGACAGCCAAGAGACCCAGTACTTC.